This entry features one T cell receptor (beta chain) sequence. The CDR3 length is 13 residues. CDR1 and CDR2 from the germline V gene are MNHNS and SASEGT. Trimming took 0 bases from V and 9 from J, leaving 9 bases between them. These data originate in a study of T cell clones after liver transplantation. Clones were sequenced by immunoSEQ multiplex PCR, and TCRdb holds only the in-frame ones, with some missing. There are nearly 15,000 clones in the sample; 92% occur only once, and under 55% lies in the top ten. The rearrangement uses TRBV6-1 and TRBJ2-1; TRBD1 or TRBD2 may be the D gene (6 bases each). The TCR originated in a human donor who received a liver transplant. Sequencing used CD8+ T cells from blood, obtained before liver transplant. The CDR3 spells CASSEAGGSEQFF. For the CDR3, the DNA is TGTGCCAGCAGTGAAGCGGGGGGCAGTGAGCAGTTCTTC.